One sample yielded the 4 T cell receptor beta chains listed below, sequenced in a study of T cells after yellow fever vaccination. TCRdb fed the 5' RACE reads into MiXCR, producing one record per CDR3 protein. Of more than 120,000 distinct CDR3 sequences listed, roughly 8% were seen once; the top ten hold less than 0.95%. Sequences were derived from CD4+ T cells sorted from PBMCs, sampled 5 days after the yellow fever booster vaccination. These TCRs come from a young man who received the YFV17D yellow fever vaccine.

The chain joins TRBV5-1 to TRBJ2-1, with TRBD2 identical over 10 bases. V was pared by 4 bases and J by 6 bases, with 4 bases of the junction left unmatched. The germline V gene encodes CDR1 SGHRS and CDR2 YFSETQ. The CDR3 extends over 14 amino acids. CDR3 DNA: TGCGCCAGCAGCGAGACTAGCGGGCCCAATGAGCAGTTCTTC. It yields the protein CASSETSGPNEQFF.

In its sample, this clonotype was seen many times. The rearrangement links TRBV5-1 to TRBJ1-5, with 7 positions matching TRBD1. Germline V gene data show CDR1 as SGHRS and CDR2 as YFSETQ. The CDR3 covers 15 residues. The junction had 1 base not matched to a gene; V was cut back by 1 base and J by 0 bases. The chain's CDR3 is CASSLTGDSNQPQHF. The CDR3 region has the DNA TGCGCCAGCAGCTTGACAGGGGATAGCAATCAGCCCCAGCATTTT. Looking up the rest from reference TRBV5-1 and TRBJ1-5 gives the full variable domain: KAGVTQTPRYLIKTRGQQVTLSCSPISGHRSVSWYQQTPGQGLQFLFEYFSETQRNKGNFPGRFSGRQFSNSRSEMNVSTLELGDSALYLCASSLTGDSNQPQHFGDGTRLSIL.

This clonotype was seen ten or more times. The chain links TRBV11-2 to TRBJ2-3; the D is unclear. V gave up 8 bases and J gave up 0 bases, with 6 bases separating them. Germline assignment: CDR1 SGHAT and CDR2 FQNNGV. The CDR3 extends over 12 amino acids. The CDR3 nucleotides are TGTGCCAGCGGCGCTAGCACAGATACGCAGTATTTT. It translates to CASGASTDTQYF.

This clonotype appeared many times. The genes are TRBV5-6 and TRBJ2-1; D is uncertain. The CDR3 consists of 11 residues. In germline, CDR1 is SGHDT, CDR2 YYEEEE. The V gene lost 1 base and the J gene lost 16 bases, with 12 bases spanning the gap. CDR3 sequence: CASSLSTIFFF. DNA for the CDR3: TGTGCCAGCAGCTTGTCCACTATATTTTTCTTC.